The TCR beta chain under discussion was sequenced for a study of tumor-infiltrating lymphocytes in primary liver carcinoma. A remark on this clonotype: A clone one base away is much larger, so this may be a read error.

With a constant-region primer, TCR beta cDNA was made from around 530 ng of total RNA. Libraries covering TCR beta were generated through three nested multiplex PCR rounds (using a slightly modified ARM-PCR). PCR rounds one and two used TRBV1-TRBV30 forward primers with a C-beta reverse primer for about 11 cycles each. Via MiXCR, TCRdb re-called the multiplex PCR reads, giving one row per CDR3 protein. The table lists some 200,000 distinct CDR3 sequences, around three fifths of them singletons. The source of the blood RNA was unsorted whole blood, and germline DNA was extracted as well. This CDR3 region has 15 residues. Germline V gene data show CDR1 as MNHNS and CDR2 as SASEGT.

This TCR derives from a woman aged 55 to 70 with primary liver carcinoma and hepatitis B virus infection. The chain carries TRBV6-1 and TRBJ1-6, with D possibly matching TRBD1 (6 bases). Source material: peripheral blood. CDR3 coding DNA: TGTGCCAGCAGTTCTTTGGACAGCAATAATTTACCCCTCCACTTT. Residues: CASSSLDSNNLPLHF.